Listed below are T cell receptor beta chains from one sample, sequenced in a study of T-cell reconstitution after alpha-beta-depleted transplantation in children. From the PCR reads, TCRdb called clonotypes with MiXCR, one entry per CDR3 protein. Here the sample spans around 400,000 distinct CDR3 sequences, 20% being singletons. The source material was PBMCs from the stem cell graft donor, sampled from the stem cell graft. Receptors originate from a human donor who donated a stem cell graft to a child with acute myeloid leukemia. CDR3s include the opening cysteine and the closing phenylalanine or tryptophan. A D gene is named only where the DNA matches it firmly. Rows may omit the clone size; those that give it use once, few, many or a size class.

V	size	D	J	CDR3	DNA
TRBV12-3/TRBV12-4	few	TRBD1	TRBJ1-5	CASSSGQGDQPQHF	TGTGCCAGCAGCTCGGGACAGGGCGATCAGCCCCAGCATTTT
TRBV12-3/TRBV12-4	-	-	TRBJ2-1	CASSRNRAQSDEQFF	TGTGCCAGCAGCCGAAACCGGGCCCAAAGCGATGAGCAGTTCTTC
TRBV29-1	-	TRBD1	TRBJ2-7	CSVVRDRGSYEQYF	TGCAGCGTTGTTCGAGACAGGGGCTCCTACGAGCAGTACTTC
TRBV29-1	few	-	TRBJ1-2	CSVQTGSDYGYTF	TGCAGCGTTCAGACAGGCTCCGACTATGGCTACACCTTC
TRBV3-1	-	-	TRBJ2-5	CASSQPGAQGGGGQETQYF	TGTGCCAGCAGCCAACCGGGGGCACAGGGGGGCGGGGGCCAAGAGACCCAGTACTTC
TRBV27	-	TRBD2	TRBJ2-7	CASSLWIAGGGGAEQYF	TGTGCCAGCAGTCTATGGATAGCGGGAGGCGGTGGGGCCGAGCAGTACTTC
TRBV10-3	-	-	TRBJ1-1	CAISGGANTEAFF	TGTGCCATCAGCGGGGGTGCGAACACTGAAGCTTTCTTT
TRBV12-3/TRBV12-4	few	-	TRBJ2-5	CASSFGVGSETQYF	TGTGCCAGCAGTTTCGGAGTGGGGTCAGAGACCCAGTACTTC
TRBV20-1	many	TRBD2	TRBJ2-1	CSAWTSGRPMDEQFF	TGCAGTGCTTGGACTAGCGGGAGGCCCATGGATGAGCAGTTCTTC
TRBV7-3	few	-	TRBJ2-1	CASSPLPGGNEQFF	TGTGCCAGCAGCCCCCTCCCTGGGGGCAATGAGCAGTTCTTC
TRBV12-3/TRBV12-4	many	TRBD2	TRBJ2-7	CASSKTSGMNEQYF	TGTGCCAGCAGTAAGACTAGCGGGATGAACGAGCAGTACTTC
TRBV20-1	many	TRBD2	TRBJ2-1	CSAGKPIAGGPSQFF	TGCAGTGCTGGAAAACCCATAGCGGGAGGGCCTTCTCAGTTCTTC
TRBV6-2/TRBV6-3	-	-	TRBJ1-1	CASSYLPQELEAFF	TGTGCCAGCAGTTACTTGCCTCAGGAGCTTGAAGCTTTCTTT
TRBV24-1	few	TRBD2	TRBJ2-5	CATSDTGLGGETQYF	TGTGCCACCAGTGATACCGGACTAGGAGGGGAGACCCAGTACTTC
TRBV7-2	many	TRBD1	TRBJ2-1	CASSFGTGRNNEQFF	TGTGCCAGCAGCTTCGGGACAGGGAGAAACAATGAGCAGTTCTTC
TRBV2	few	-	TRBJ2-1	CARSRDTGNEQFF	TGTGCCAGGTCTCGAGACACGGGCAATGAGCAGTTCTTC
TRBV20-1	many	TRBD2	TRBJ2-7	CSARMGAWTSGSYEQYF	TGCAGTGCTAGGATGGGGGCTTGGACTAGCGGCTCCTACGAGCAGTACTTC
TRBV5-1	-	-	TRBJ2-6	CASRSQAGANVLTF	TGCGCCAGCCGCTCCCAGGCTGGGGCCAACGTCCTGACTTTC
TRBV7-6	many	-	TRBJ2-7	CASSLDVDSYEQYF	TGTGCCAGCAGCTTAGACGTCGACTCCTACGAGCAGTACTTC
TRBV6-5	-	-	TRBJ2-7	CASSYSIGQGYEQYF	TGTGCCAGCAGTTACTCGATCGGCCAGGGCTACGAGCAGTACTTC
TRBV20-1	many	TRBD2	TRBJ2-4	CSARASGRQNIQYF	TGCAGTGCTAGAGCTAGCGGGAGGCAAAACATTCAGTACTTC
TRBV12-3/TRBV12-4	-	TRBD1	TRBJ2-4	CASTDWDRGNIQYF	TGTGCCAGCACTGATTGGGACAGGGGAAACATTCAGTACTTC
TRBV7-8	-	-	TRBJ1-1	CASSFQLGGTEAFF	TGTGCCAGCAGCTTCCAGCTAGGGGGCACTGAAGCTTTCTTT
TRBV3-1	-	TRBD2	TRBJ2-5	CASSQDGLAGGWTQYF	TGTGCCAGCAGCCAAGATGGGCTAGCGGGAGGGTGGACCCAGTACTTC
TRBV12-3/TRBV12-4	many	-	TRBJ2-5	CASSSTGTQYF	TGTGCCAGCAGTTCCACGGGGACCCAGTACTTC
TRBV20-1	many	-	TRBJ2-7	CSAASRGLREQYF	TGCAGTGCCGCGAGTAGGGGTCTACGCGAGCAGTACTTC
TRBV15	-	-	TRBJ2-5	CATSRPWDNQETQYF	TGTGCCACCAGCAGACCCTGGGACAACCAAGAGACCCAGTACTTC
TRBV9	-	-	TRBJ1-5	CASSVGGSNQPQHF	TGTGCCAGCAGCGTAGGAGGTAGCAATCAGCCCCAGCATTTT
TRBV7-8	few	-	TRBJ2-2	CASSRHSSGELFF	TGTGCCAGCAGCCGACACAGCAGCGGGGAGCTGTTTTTT
TRBV7-6	-	-	TRBJ1-3	CASSIPQGGNTIYF	TGTGCCAGCAGCATACCACAGGGTGGAAACACCATATATTTT
TRBV5-1	-	-	TRBJ2-6	CASSLDAVSGANVLTF	TGCGCCAGCAGCTTAGACGCCGTCTCTGGGGCCAACGTCCTGACTTTC
TRBV29-1	-	TRBD2	TRBJ2-3	CSVDSTSGNTDTQYF	TGCAGCGTTGACTCGACTAGCGGGAACACAGATACGCAGTATTTT
TRBV12-3/TRBV12-4	many	-	TRBJ2-5	CASSLMAGNSETQYF	TGTGCCAGCAGTTTAATGGCAGGGAACTCGGAGACCCAGTACTTC
TRBV28	few	TRBD1	TRBJ1-5	CASRAGGEIHQPQHF	TGTGCCAGCAGGGCAGGGGGCGAAATTCATCAGCCCCAGCATTTT
TRBV12-3/TRBV12-4	-	TRBD1	TRBJ1-2	CASSPKDRDGGYTF	TGTGCCAGCAGTCCCAAGGACAGGGACGGTGGCTACACCTTC
TRBV20-1	few	TRBD2	TRBJ2-5	CSASPTSGSQETQYF	TGCAGTGCTAGTCCCACTAGCGGATCCCAAGAGACCCAGTACTTC
TRBV20-1	-	TRBD1	TRBJ1-5	CSANRGQGNQPQHF	TGCAGTGCTAACCGGGGACAGGGAAATCAGCCCCAGCATTTT
TRBV9	few	TRBD2	TRBJ2-7	CASSSRTSGSTEQYF	TGTGCCAGCAGCTCCCGGACTAGCGGGTCTACTGAGCAGTACTTC
TRBV20-1	-	TRBD1	TRBJ2-5	CSARVPPQGRETQYF	TGCAGTGCTAGAGTCCCCCCACAGGGGAGAGAGACCCAGTACTTC
TRBV7-2	-	-	TRBJ1-6	CASSLDGQTKALHF	TGTGCCAGCAGCTTAGACGGACAGACCAAGGCCCTCCACTTT
TRBV28	-	-	TRBJ2-3	CASSSSITGTLRPDTQYF	TGTGCCAGCAGTTCGTCTATTACCGGGACTCTTCGCCCTGATACGCAGTATTTT
TRBV29-1	-	-	TRBJ1-4	CSVRLTAVNEKLFF	TGCAGCGTCCGACTGACTGCCGTAAATGAAAAACTGTTTTTT
TRBV7-9	-	-	TRBJ2-3	CAIQPAEDTDTQYF	TGTGCCATTCAGCCGGCGGAAGACACAGATACGCAGTATTTT
TRBV12-3/TRBV12-4	few	-	TRBJ2-5	CASSLGGDGDQETQYF	TGTGCCAGCAGTTTAGGGGGGGACGGGGACCAAGAGACCCAGTACTTC
TRBV13	-	TRBD2	TRBJ2-1	CASSHPRLALSSYNEQFF	TGTGCCAGCAGCCACCCCAGACTAGCTTTGAGCTCCTACAATGAGCAGTTCTTC
TRBV7-3	many	TRBD2	TRBJ2-1	CASSLAGGPQDEQFF	TGTGCCAGCAGCCTAGCGGGAGGGCCTCAGGATGAGCAGTTCTTC
TRBV5-1	-	-	TRBJ2-1	CASSLAETGNEQFF	TGCGCCAGCAGCTTGGCGGAGACGGGCAATGAGCAGTTCTTC
TRBV12-3/TRBV12-4	-	-	TRBJ2-7	CASSLDRAAEQYF	TGTGCCAGCAGTTTAGACAGGGCAGCCGAGCAGTACTTC
TRBV5-5	-	-	TRBJ2-3	CASSNPSTDTQYF	TGTGCCAGCAGCAACCCTAGCACAGATACGCAGTATTTT
TRBV3-1	-	-	TRBJ2-7	CASSQDAAVAYEQYF	TGTGCCAGCAGCCAAGATGCTGCCGTAGCCTACGAGCAGTACTTC
TRBV20-1	many	TRBD2	TRBJ2-1	CSASEIGLAGGPGEQFF	TGCAGTGCTAGCGAGATAGGACTAGCGGGAGGGCCGGGGGAGCAGTTCTTC
TRBV20-1	few	TRBD2	TRBJ2-1	CSSGTTSSYNEQFF	TGCAGTTCCGGGACTACGAGCTCCTACAATGAGCAGTTCTTC
TRBV20-1	many	-	TRBJ1-1	CSASLSRGAGNTEAFF	TGCAGTGCTAGCCTGTCTAGGGGGGCGGGGAACACTGAAGCTTTCTTT
TRBV27	many	-	TRBJ2-7	CASSLSSGTAYEQYF	TGTGCCAGCAGTTTATCGAGTGGAACAGCCTACGAGCAGTACTTC
TRBV12-3/TRBV12-4	few	-	TRBJ2-3	CASSPQDSIWTSTDTQYF	TGTGCCAGCAGTCCCCAGGATTCGATTTGGACTAGCACAGATACGCAGTATTTT
TRBV20-1	-	TRBD2	TRBJ2-5	CSARLAGGKETQYF	TGCAGTGCTAGACTAGCGGGAGGGAAAGAGACCCAGTACTTC
TRBV20-1	many	TRBD2	TRBJ2-7	CSARDLTSPFRYEQYF	TGCAGTGCTAGAGATCTGACTAGCCCGTTCCGATACGAGCAGTACTTC
TRBV6-1	-	-	TRBJ1-1	CASNPTGNTEAFF	TGTGCCAGCAACCCTACAGGGAACACTGAAGCTTTCTTT
TRBV12-3/TRBV12-4	few	TRBD2	TRBJ2-2	CASSFSGSVSGELFF	TGTGCCAGCAGTTTTAGCGGGAGCGTCTCCGGGGAGCTGTTTTTT